Below, 21 T cell receptor beta chains from the same sample are listed, as sequenced in a study of blood T cell repertoires in COVID-19. Data came from immunoSEQ multiplex PCR; TCRdb stores just in-frame clones and leaves some out. Among about 160,000 clones, roughly 86% were seen once, and the ten largest hold under 0.65%. The sample taken for sequencing was peripheral blood. The receptors were gathered from a man in his 60s with COVID-19, enrolled during active disease.

The V and J genes are TRBV19 and TRBJ1-5; 8 bases agree with TRBD1. Trimming removed 7 bases from V and 1 base from J; junction bases left unmatched: 9. This CDR3 spans 16 amino acids. CDR1 LNHDA and CDR2 SQIVND come from the germline V gene (reference sequence). This chain's CDR3 is CASNDRGRRSNQPQHF. CDR3 bases: TGTGCCAGTAATGACAGGGGTCGCCGGAGCAATCAGCCCCAGCATTTT.

The chain joins TRBV24-1 to TRBJ1-5, with TRBD1 identical over 9 bases. Germline V gene data show CDR1 as KGHDR and CDR2 as SFDVKD. V was clipped by 8 bases and J by 6 bases; unmatched bases: 13. The CDR3 runs 16 residues. The CDR3 DNA sequence: TGTGCCACCACCCGGGGACAGGGAGACGAGTGTCAGCCCCAGCATTTT. As protein: CATTRGQGDECQPQHF.

V usage is TRBV4-1 and J usage is TRBJ1-5; 8 nucleotides align to TRBD1. CDR3 size: 15 residues. From germline, CDR1 is MGHRA and CDR2 YSYEKL. V was clipped by 0 bases and J by 4 bases; unmatched bases: 2. The CDR3 sequence is CASSQDGQGNQPQHF. As DNA, the CDR3 is TGCGCCAGCAGCCAAGATGGACAGGGTAATCAGCCCCAGCATTTT.

The chain combines TRBV5-4 with TRBJ1-4; 10 bases agree with TRBD1. The CDR3 has 15 amino acids. With 4 bases clipped from V and 5 bases from J, the junction kept 5 bases outside the gene matches. Germline V lookup: CDR1 SGHNT, CDR2 YYREEE (reference sequence). The CDR3 DNA is TGTGCCAGCAGCGGAACGGGACAGGGGAATGAAAAACTGTTTTTT. Encoded protein: CASSGTGQGNEKLFF.

CDR3 coding DNA: TGTGCCATCAGTGAGGGCGGGAGTATGGGCTACGAGCAGTACTTC. Translating it yields CAISEGGSMGYEQYF. The genes are TRBV10-3 and TRBJ2-7; 7 bases map to TRBD2. Per the germline V gene, CDR1 is ENHRY and CDR2 is SYGVKD. This CDR3 is built from 15 residues. V lost 2 bases, J lost 3 bases, and 7 bases stayed unmatched.

This chain connects TRBV2 to TRBJ1-2; 7 bases match TRBD1. After removal of 7 bases from V and 3 bases from J, the junction contained 5 bases not matched to a gene. This CDR3 contains 13 residues. From germline, CDR1 is SNHLY and CDR2 FYNNEI. The CDR3 bases are TGTGCCAGCATGGGACAGCCCGACTATGGCTACACCTTC. Protein sequence: CASMGQPDYGYTF.

The CDR3 bases are TGTGCCAGCAGCGTTGGGAATAGCGGGATGAGCACAGATACGCAGTATTTT. Its protein product is CASSVGNSGMSTDTQYF. The chain uses TRBV9 and TRBJ2-3, with 8 bases lining up with TRBD2. The CDR3 runs 17 residues. Per the germline V gene, CDR1 is SGDLS and CDR2 is YYNGEE. Germline trimming cut 2 bases from V and 0 bases from J; bases unmatched to any gene: 8.

J is TRBJ2-5 and V is TRBV9; a possible D gene is TRBD1 (5 bases). Trimming stripped 1 base from V and 2 bases from J, with 15 bases between. CDR1 SGDLS and CDR2 YYNGEE come from the germline V gene. The CDR3 has 16 amino acids. The CDR3 nucleotides are TGTGCCAGCAGCGTATCGACCGCTTCAGGGCAAGAGACCCAGTACTTC. Amino acids: CASSVSTASGQETQYF.

This chain links TRBV18 with TRBJ1-5; D is unresolved. Germline values: CDR1 KGHSH, CDR2 LQKENI. This CDR3 comprises 14 residues. V gave up 1 base and J gave up 7 bases, with 11 bases separating them. The CDR3 protein is CASSPQGSGQPQHF. The CDR3 region has the DNA TGTGCCAGCTCACCACAGGGAAGCGGGCAGCCCCAGCATTTT.

The rearrangement uses TRBV11-2 and TRBJ2-5; 7 positions match TRBD2. After removal of 0 bases from V and 7 bases from J, the junction contained 14 bases not matched to a gene. The germline V gene has CDR1 SGHAT and CDR2 FQNNGV. This CDR3 contains 17 residues. The CDR3: CASSLEIVASGLGTQYF. CDR3 DNA sequence: TGTGCCAGCAGCTTAGAAATCGTGGCTAGCGGTCTGGGGACCCAGTACTTC.

The rearrangement uses TRBV30 and TRBJ1-1, with 7 nucleotides matching TRBD1. V shed 5 bases, J shed 10 bases, and the junction held 10 bases outside the gene matches. The CDR3 sequence is 12 residues long. In germline, CDR1 is GTSNPN, CDR2 SVGIG (reference sequence). The CDR3 region is CAWDYDRAIAFF. Written as DNA, the CDR3 is TGTGCCTGGGATTACGACAGGGCGATAGCTTTCTTT.

The chain recombines TRBV6-6 with TRBJ1-2; D is unresolved. Trimming took off 4 bases at V and 7 bases at J, with 16 bases between the two ends. CDR1 MNHNY and CDR2 SVGAGI come from the germline V gene (reference sequence). The CDR3 sequence is 14 residues long. The CDR3 sequence is CASSFAAGSGGYTF. The CDR3 nucleotides are TGTGCCAGCAGTTTCGCCGCAGGTAGCGGTGGCTACACCTTC.

This chain links TRBV6-6 with TRBJ1-2, with TRBD1 as a possible D gene (5 bases). The CDR3 has 14 residues. Trimming removed 6 bases at V and 8 bases at J, with 19 bases between. Germline-derived CDR1 and CDR2 are MNHNY and SVGAGI (reference sequence). CDR3 region: CASRPRPQGGGYTF. DNA for the CDR3: TGTGCCAGCAGACCCCGTCCGCAGGGAGGCGGCTACACCTTC.

The V gene is TRBV6-2 or TRBV6-3, the J gene TRBJ2-5, with 8 nucleotides matching TRBD1. This CDR3 has 17 amino acids. With 0 bases clipped from V and 5 bases from J, the junction kept 11 bases outside the gene matches. Germline V gives CDR1 MNHEY, CDR2 SVGEGT. The CDR3 DNA reads as TGTGCCAGCAGTTACTCAAGGGTCTTCAGGGGGCTGGAGACCCAGTACTTC. Encoded protein: CASSYSRVFRGLETQYF.

The rearrangement joins TRBV6-5 to TRBJ2-3; 14 bases are a match to TRBD2. CDR1 is MNHEY and CDR2 is SVGAGI in the germline V gene. Trimming at V came to 4 bases and at J to 1 base, leaving 1 base not matched to a gene. The CDR3 loop spans 16 amino acids. This CDR3 is CASSLGLAGGTDTQYF. In nucleotides, the CDR3 is TGTGCCAGCAGTTTGGGACTAGCGGGGGGCACAGATACGCAGTATTTT.

The genes are TRBV7-3 and TRBJ2-1; 9 nucleotides align to TRBD2. The germline CDR1 and CDR2 sequences are SGHTA and FQGTGA. The CDR3 totals 15 residues. Trimming took 2 bases from V and 6 from J; bases not matched to a gene: 5. The CDR3 DNA is TGTGCCAGCAGCTTACAGTCTAGCGGGGTCAATGAGCAGTTCTTC. Translation gives CASSLQSSGVNEQFF.

The V gene is TRBV28, the J gene TRBJ1-2, with 10 bases matching TRBD1. The CDR3 runs 14 residues. The germline V gene has CDR1 MDHEN and CDR2 SYDVKM. V shed 2 bases and J 8 bases; nucleotides not matched to a gene: 5. The CDR3 DNA reads as TGTGCCAGCAGTTTAGCGACAGGGGGCCGCGGCTACACCTTC. Encoded protein: CASSLATGGRGYTF.

Only one count was recorded for this clone. This chain joins TRBV5-8 and TRBJ2-7, with TRBD2 identical over 11 bases. The CDR3 contains 17 residues. Germline V CDR1 and CDR2: SGHTS, YDEGEE. After removal of 3 bases from V and 5 bases from J, the junction contained 13 bases not matched to a gene. The CDR3 region is CASSSLRLLAGGNEQYF. In DNA, the CDR3 is TGTGCCAGCAGCTCCCTTCGCCTGCTAGCGGGAGGAAACGAGCAGTACTTC.

V usage is TRBV6-1 and J usage is TRBJ1-2, with 8 bases matching TRBD1. The germline V gene encodes CDR1 MNHNS and CDR2 SASEGT. J was trimmed by 1 base and V by 3 bases; bases with no gene match: 4. The CDR3 runs to 15 residues. CDR3 in DNA: TGTGCCAGCAGTGACGGACAGGGTCGTAACTATGGCTACACCTTC. Residues: CASSDGQGRNYGYTF.

CDR3 DNA: TGTGCCAGCAGTTACGGCGGGACAGGGATGGATAACTATGGCTACACCTTC. Amino acids: CASSYGGTGMDNYGYTF. V and J are TRBV6-2 or TRBV6-3 and TRBJ1-2, with 9 bases matching TRBD1. V lost 2 bases and J lost 1; bases outside the gene matches: 8. Per germline, CDR1 MNHEY and CDR2 SVGEGT. The CDR3 loop spans 17 amino acids.

This clone was found a few times. V gene TRBV7-9 combines with J gene TRBJ2-7, with 9 bases fitting TRBD2. CDR1 and CDR2 from the germline V gene are SEHNR and FQNEAQ (reference sequence). V lost 5 bases, J lost 2 bases, and 7 bases stayed unmatched. This CDR3 contains 15 residues. CDR3 nucleotide sequence: TGTGCCAGCAGCGGCCCGGGACTAGCTGCCTACGAGCAGTACTTC. This codes for CASSGPGLAAYEQYF.